A single sample gave rise to the 17 T cell receptor beta chains below, sequenced in a study of CD8 T cells in Susac syndrome. Random-hexamer reverse transcription was applied to about 0.45 to 1 ug RNA. TCRdb reprocessed the immunoSEQ multiplex PCR reads via MiXCR and lists one record per CDR3 protein. The table lists under 200,000 distinct CDR3 sequences, approximately 95% of them singletons. Sequenced material: CD4+ T cells from PBMCs. These receptors were taken from a human donor in good health.

This chain uses TRBV21-1 with TRBJ2-7. TRBV21-1 is recorded as a pseudogene. CDR3 length equals 13 residues. CDR3 DNA: TGTGCCAGCAGCTGGAGACAGCTGCACGAGCAGTACGTC. Its translation is CASSWRQLHEQYV.

This rearrangement joins TRBV24-1 to TRBJ2-1; no firm D call. CDR1 is KGHDR, CDR2 SFDVKD, per germline. Trimming took off 1 base at V and 10 bases at J, with 10 bases between the two ends. The CDR3 is made up of 13 amino acids. For the CDR3, the DNA is TGTGCCACCAGTGATTTAGGCATTAGGGAGCAGTTCTTC. This translates into CATSDLGIREQFF.

A remark on this clonotype: A read error may produce the germline difference seen at one junction end. This chain connects TRBV10-3 to TRBJ1-3; TRBD1 is a possible D gene (5 bases). There are 14 residues in the CDR3. Germline-derived CDR1 and CDR2 are ENHRY and SYGVKD. The CDR3 nucleotides read TGTGCCAGCAGTTACCCGGGGGAGGGAAACACCATATATTTT. It specifies CASSYPGEGNTIYF.

This clonotype was recorded once. The chain joins TRBV3-1 to TRBJ2-1, with TRBD1 as a possible D gene (5 bases). Germline CDR1 and CDR2: LGHDT and YNNKEL (reference sequence). The CDR3 is 11 amino acids. Trimming left V 4 bases short and J 9 bases short, with 7 bases between. The DNA of the CDR3 is TGTGCCAGCAGCCGCAGGGCTGAGCAGTTCTTC. It translates to CASSRRAEQFF.

The rearrangement uses TRBV10-3 and TRBJ2-3; 8 nucleotides align to TRBD2. The CDR3 is 14 residues long. V dropped 7 bases and J dropped 6; count of bases not matched to a gene: 9. CDR1 and CDR2 from the germline V gene are ENHRY and SYGVKD. The CDR3 DNA is TGTGCCATCAACGGGGGCCGACTAGCGGATACGCAGTATTTT. This sequence encodes CAINGGRLADTQYF.

V usage is TRBV15 and J usage is TRBJ2-3, with D possibly TRBD1 on 5 matching bases. The V end lost 5 bases, the J end lost 5 bases, and 23 bases lay between the germline ends. The germline V gene encodes CDR1 LNHNV and CDR2 YYDKDF (reference sequence). The CDR3 has 17 amino acids. The CDR3 nucleotides read TGTGCCACCAGCCCCTCCGTAGGGGCTGGTCGCAGAGATACGCAGTATTTT. Its protein is CATSPSVGAGRRDTQYF.

V and J are TRBV7-9 and TRBJ2-5, with 12 bases identical to TRBD2. The CDR3 has 15 amino acids. The V gene end was trimmed by 6 bases and the J gene end by 5 bases; junction bases not matched to a gene: 7. Looked up from germline, CDR1 is SEHNR and CDR2 is FQNEAQ (reference sequence). CDR3 protein: CASSSSGRGAETQYF. The CDR3 DNA follows: TGTGCCAGCAGTTCTAGCGGGAGGGGAGCGGAGACCCAGTACTTC.

The chain employs TRBV9 and TRBJ1-5, with 9 bases identical to TRBD1. J lost 8 bases, V lost 2 bases, and 5 bases had no gene match. Germline V gene lookup returns CDR1 SGDLS and CDR2 YYNGEE. This CDR3 has 14 residues. Here the CDR3 DNA reads TGTGCCAGCAGCGTCGGACAGGGGAAAGAGCCCCAGCATTTT. Translation: CASSVGQGKEPQHF.

The chain links TRBV30 to TRBJ2-7; TRBD2 might be the D (6 bases). This CDR3 contains 13 residues. With 3 bases removed from V and 6 bases from J, the gap between germline ends came to 15 bases. CDR1 is GTSNPN and CDR2 is SVGIG in the germline V gene (reference sequence). CDR3 coding DNA: TGTGCCTGGAGCCCCTGGCGGGGAAGCGAGCAGTACGTC. As protein: CAWSPWRGSEQYV.

The chain uses TRBV12-3 or TRBV12-4 and TRBJ1-6, with a possible D match to TRBD1 (5 bases). There are 15 residues in the CDR3. With 6 bases removed from V and 7 bases from J, the gap between germline ends came to 16 bases. This chain's CDR3 is CASSRPQVENSPLHF. The CDR3 DNA is TGTGCCAGCAGCCGACCACAGGTAGAAAATTCACCCCTCCACTTT.

J is TRBJ1-2 and V is TRBV6-6; D remains unclear. The CDR3 covers 14 residues. Germline V gene sequence: CDR1 MNHNY, CDR2 SVGAGI (reference sequence). V was cut by 5 bases and J by 0 bases, with 10 bases left in between. The CDR3 here is CASSPLSANYGYTF. The CDR3 DNA sequence: TGTGCCAGCAGTCCCCTATCAGCTAACTATGGCTACACCTTC.

The chain is built from TRBV9 and TRBJ2-5; no reliable D call. This CDR3 comprises 13 residues. V lost 3 bases and J lost 3, with 9 bases in between. The germline V gene has CDR1 SGDLS and CDR2 YYNGEE. CDR3 loop: CASSAYSEETQYF. The CDR3 DNA reads as TGTGCCAGCAGCGCCTACAGTGAAGAGACCCAGTACTTC.

This clonotype was seen a single time. The V gene is TRBV14, the J gene TRBJ2-3, with D unresolved. There are 14 residues in the CDR3. The germline V gene encodes CDR1 SGHDN and CDR2 FVKESK. V was cut by 0 bases and J by 6 bases, with 10 bases left in between. The DNA of the CDR3 is TGTGCCAGCAGCCAAGATAGGACCCGGGATACGCAGTATTTT. This codes for CASSQDRTRDTQYF.

The chain links TRBV2 to TRBJ2-1, with 8 bases lining up with TRBD1. CDR1 SNHLY and CDR2 FYNNEI come from the germline V gene. The V and J ends lost 4 bases and 8 bases, in that order; junction bases with no gene match: 13. This CDR3 spans 16 amino acids. The CDR3 reads CASSGPLDREGDEQFF. The CDR3 coding sequence is TGTGCCAGCAGTGGCCCTCTGGACAGGGAAGGCGATGAGCAGTTCTTC.

The V gene is TRBV5-1, the J gene TRBJ2-1, with 7 bases lining up with TRBD2. Losses at the gene ends were 0 bases for V and 3 bases for J; bases not matched to a gene: 3. The germline gives CDR1 SGHRS, CDR2 YFSETQ. The length of the CDR3 is 15 residues. The CDR3 DNA reads as TGCGCCAGCAGCTTGGGGGTAGCGGGCTACAATGAGCAGTTCTTC. It encodes CASSLGVAGYNEQFF. The complete variable domain, with remaining parts taken from reference TRBV5-1 and TRBJ2-1, reads KAGVTQTPRYLIKTRGQQVTLSCSPISGHRSVSWYQQTPGQGLQFLFEYFSETQRNKGNFPGRFSGRQFSNSRSEMNVSTLELGDSALYLCASSLGVAGYNEQFFGPGTRLTVL.

The chain joins TRBV27 to TRBJ1-5; tentative D call: TRBD1 (6 bases). This CDR3 contains 13 residues. The germline V and J ends were trimmed by 7 bases and 7 bases, with 14 bases remaining between them. Germline CDR1 MNHEY, CDR2 SMNVEV (reference sequence). The CDR3 here is CASNLQGGQPQHF. The CDR3 nucleotides read TGTGCCAGCAACTTACAGGGAGGACAGCCCCAGCATTTT.

V usage is TRBV30 and J usage is TRBJ2-5, with D uncertain. This CDR3 has 12 residues. Germline V gives CDR1 GTSNPN, CDR2 SVGIG (reference sequence). Between the trimmed V and J ends, which lost 0 bases and 1 base, there was a span of 3 bases. For the CDR3, the DNA is TGTGCCTGGAGTGTGTCCCAAGAGACCCAGTACTTC. Translating it yields CAWSVSQETQYF.